The 8 T cell receptor beta chains below were found in one sample sequenced in a study of CD8 T cells in Susac syndrome. Reverse transcription of about 0.45 to 1 ug RNA was carried out with random hexamers. TCRdb recomputed calls from the immunoSEQ multiplex PCR reads with MiXCR, one row per CDR3 protein. The repertoire holds some 95,000 distinct CDR3 sequences, about 93% seen once, with 0.32% in the top ten. The sequencing input was CD8+ T cells from PBMCs. These receptors all stem from a human donor in good health.

The chain carries TRBV9 and TRBJ1-4; a weak D match, TRBD1 (6 bases). Germline V gives CDR1 SGDLS, CDR2 YYNGEE. Trimming took 0 bases from V and 7 from J, leaving 13 bases between them. The CDR3 covers 15 residues. CDR3 nucleotide sequence: TGTGCCAGCAGCGTAGGTTCAGGGGCGATTGAAAAACTGTTTTTT. Residues: CASSVGSGAIEKLFF. The variable domain in full, completed from reference TRBV9 and TRBJ1-4, reads DSGVTQTPKHLITATGQRVTLRCSPRSGDLSVYWYQQSLDQGLQFLIQYYNGEERAKGNILERFSAQQFPDLHSELNLSSLELGDSALYFCASSVGSGAIEKLFFGSGTQLSVL.

The chain couples TRBV4-1 to TRBJ2-3, with 9 bases matching TRBD2. This CDR3 contains 17 residues. Trimming at V came to 0 bases and at J to 2 bases, leaving 6 bases not matched to a gene. CDR1 MGHRA and CDR2 YSYEKL come from the germline V gene. CDR3: CASSQEAGGQPTDTQYF. CDR3 nucleotides: TGCGCCAGCAGCCAAGAGGCGGGGGGGCAACCCACAGATACGCAGTATTTT.

The chain has TRBV2 and TRBJ1-4, with D perhaps TRBD1 (5 bases). The CDR3 is 14 residues long. Germline assignment: CDR1 SNHLY and CDR2 FYNNEI. Trimming pared 3 bases from V and 8 bases from J, leaving 13 bases between. CDR3 residues: CASSDSRGREKLFF. As DNA, the CDR3 is TGTGCCAGCAGTGACTCGAGGGGTCGCGAAAAACTGTTTTTT.

V gene TRBV29-1 combines with J gene TRBJ2-4; the match to TRBD1 covers 7 bases. The germline V gene encodes CDR1 SQVTM and CDR2 ANQGSEA. J was trimmed by 7 bases and V by 4 bases; bases with no gene match: 7. The length of the CDR3 is 13 residues. CDR3 sequence reads: CSVVGTERNIQYF. CDR3 in DNA: TGCAGCGTTGTGGGGACAGAGCGCAACATTCAGTACTTC.

The J gene is TRBJ2-5, the V gene TRBV7-8; 7 nucleotides agree with TRBD2. The CDR3 covers 15 residues. Germline V gives CDR1 SGHVS, CDR2 FQNEAQ. V shed 5 bases and J 0 bases; nucleotides not matched to a gene: 6. CDR3 nucleotides: TGTGCCAGCAGCCAAAACCTAGCGGACCAAGAGACCCAGTACTTC. The encoded protein is CASSQNLADQETQYF.

Written as DNA, the CDR3 is TGTGCCAGCAGCCAGACCGGGACAGGTAAGACTGAAGCTTTCTTT. Protein sequence: CASSQTGTGKTEAFF. The V and J genes are TRBV13 and TRBJ1-1; TRBD1 matches at 8 bases. J lost 5 bases, V lost 5 bases, and 10 bases had no gene match. Germline V gives CDR1 PRHDT, CDR2 FYEKMQ (reference sequence). The CDR3 sequence is 15 residues long.

The table lists this clonotype with a count of one. The chain carries TRBV5-1 and TRBJ2-1; D remains unclear. The germline V and J ends were trimmed by 2 bases and 1 base, with 10 bases remaining between them. The CDR3 is 15 residues long. Germline V gene data show CDR1 as SGHRS and CDR2 as YFSETQ. Here the CDR3 reads CASSFRTDSYNEQFF. CDR3 sequence (DNA): TGCGCCAGCAGCTTCAGAACAGATTCCTACAATGAGCAGTTCTTC.

Of note for this clonotype: A read error may account for a junction end that differs from germline. The rearrangement uses TRBV7-9 and TRBJ1-1; 7 positions match TRBD1. The CDR3 covers 14 residues. Germline V lookup: CDR1 SEHNR, CDR2 FQNEAQ (reference sequence). CDR3 sequence (DNA): TGTGCCAGCACCTTAACAGGGGCTAAGGGTGAAGCTTTCTTT. It encodes CASTLTGAKGEAFF.